The present TCR beta chain was sequenced within a study of blood T cell repertoires in COVID-19. Sequencing was performed with immunoSEQ multiplex PCR; in TCRdb, only in-frame clones are kept and a portion is missing. In the table there are about 61,000 clones, around 92% of which are singletons. V dropped 8 bases and J dropped 1; count of bases not matched to a gene: 2. Per the germline V gene, CDR1 is LNHDA and CDR2 is SQIVND (reference sequence). The CDR3 contains 13 residues. Sequenced sample: peripheral blood. V usage is TRBV19 and J usage is TRBJ2-7, with 10 bases aligning to TRBD2. This TCR was sampled from a human donor in a cohort sampled during active COVID-19. The CDR3 region has the DNA TGTGCCAGTCGAGCGGGAGGGTCCTACGAGCAGTACTTC. Protein product: CASRAGGSYEQYF.